These 12 T cell receptor beta chains were all obtained from the same sample, sequenced in a study of cytomegalovirus exposure and HLA in healthy donors. Profiling relied on immunoSEQ multiplex PCR, and the TCRdb table lists in-frame clones only, not all of them. The sample yields 130,000 to 150,000 clones, 75% to 90% seen once. Sequencing used PBMCs. These receptors were taken from a woman aged 25-40 years in good health and CMV-seropositive.

The genes are TRBV5-1 and TRBJ1-5, with 8 nucleotides matching TRBD1. CDR1 is SGHRS, CDR2 YFSETQ, per germline. The V segment lost 2 bases and the J segment 2 bases; nucleotides outside the gene matches: 6. The length of the CDR3 is 16 residues. CDR3 coding DNA: TGCGCCAGCAGCTTTTCCCTGACAGGGGGCAATCAGCCCCAGCATTTT. Amino acid sequence: CASSFSLTGGNQPQHF.

V is TRBV27 and J is TRBJ2-3; 10 nucleotides agree with TRBD2. The CDR3 runs 14 residues. V trimming: 8 bases; J trimming: 5 bases; junction bases outside the gene matches: 7. Per the germline V gene, CDR1 is MNHEY and CDR2 is SMNVEV (reference sequence). The CDR3 region has the DNA TGTGCCAGCCGCAGCGGGAGGGCCTTAGATACGCAGTATTTT. This encodes CASRSGRALDTQYF.

This chain joins TRBV29-1 and TRBJ2-2, with TRBD1 as a possible D gene (5 bases). Germline lookup yields CDR1 SQVTM and CDR2 ANQGSEA. Trimming took 2 bases from V and 1 from J, leaving 11 bases between them. The CDR3 extends over 15 amino acids. CDR3 loop: CSVEWAGRNTGELFF. In DNA form, the CDR3 reads TGCAGCGTTGAATGGGCAGGGCGGAACACCGGGGAGCTGTTTTTT.

V usage is TRBV28 and J usage is TRBJ2-1; TRBD2 is a possible D gene (6 bases). This CDR3 contains 13 residues. The V end lost 6 bases, the J end lost 6 bases, and 12 bases lay between the germline ends. Per the germline V gene, CDR1 is MDHEN and CDR2 is SYDVKM. CDR3 sequence reads: CASRTSLVNEQFF. DNA of the CDR3: TGTGCCAGCAGGACTAGTTTAGTCAATGAGCAGTTCTTC.

The chain uses TRBV5-1 and TRBJ2-3, with a weak D call TRBD2 (5 bases). CDR1 and CDR2 from the germline V gene are SGHRS and YFSETQ. The CDR3 is made up of 16 amino acids. Trimming pared 1 base from V and 0 bases from J, leaving 12 bases between. The CDR3 DNA sequence: TGCGCCAGCAGCTTGCTAGGCAGGACTAGCACAGATACGCAGTATTTT. It encodes CASSLLGRTSTDTQYF.

The chain employs TRBV4-1 and TRBJ1-1, with D unclear. In germline, CDR1 is MGHRA, CDR2 YSYEKL. This CDR3 contains 11 residues. V gave up 1 base and J gave up 6 bases, with 3 bases separating them. The CDR3: CASSQGPEAFF. The CDR3 coding sequence is TGCGCCAGCAGCCAAGGGCCTGAAGCTTTCTTT.

This chain links TRBV5-1 with TRBJ2-2; 10 bases align to TRBD2. The ends lost 1 base at V and 3 bases at J; junction bases unmatched: 3. Germline-derived CDR1 and CDR2 are SGHRS and YFSETQ. The CDR3 loop spans 16 amino acids. CDR3 sequence reads: CASSLRTSGDTGELFF. CDR3 nucleotide sequence: TGCGCCAGCAGCTTGCGGACTAGCGGAGACACCGGGGAGCTGTTTTTT.

V and J are TRBV2 and TRBJ1-5, with D possibly matching TRBD1 (5 bases). CDR1 SNHLY and CDR2 FYNNEI come from the germline V gene. CDR3 length: 14 residues. Deletions cut 6 bases from V and 2 bases from J, with 11 bases between. DNA of the CDR3: TGTGCCAGCAGCCAATCGGGGGGCAATCAGCCCCAGCATTTT. This gives the protein CASSQSGGNQPQHF.

This clone appeared a few times. V usage is TRBV21-1 and J usage is TRBJ2-3; no check of the table's D call, TRBD1, against the DNA was made. TRBV21-1 represents a pseudogene. The CDR3 is made up of 16 amino acids. The CDR3 sequence is CASSTQGQGTTDTQYF. The CDR3 region has the DNA TGTGCCAGCAGCACCCAAGGACAGGGGACCACAGATACGCAGTATTTT.

The chain joins TRBV6-1 to TRBJ1-3; D ambiguous. V lost 5 bases to trimming and J lost 2 bases, with 7 bases between them. This CDR3 has 13 residues. The germline V gene encodes CDR1 MNHNS and CDR2 SASEGT. The DNA of the CDR3 is TGTGCCAGCAGTACGAGTCCTGGAAACACCATATATTTT. Encoded protein: CASSTSPGNTIYF.

The J gene is TRBJ2-2, the V gene TRBV2; D gene ambiguous. CDR3 length: 11 amino acids. V lost 7 bases and J lost 6, with 6 bases in between. The germline V gene has CDR1 SNHLY and CDR2 FYNNEI. CDR3 nucleotide sequence: TGTGCCAGCAAAGCCCCCGGGGAGCTGTTTTTT. It codes for CASKAPGELFF. The full variable domain, in which reference TRBV2 and TRBJ2-2 provide the parts outside the CDR3, is EPEVTQTPSHQVTQMGQEVILRCVPISNHLYFYWYRQILGQKVEFLVSFYNNEISEKSEIFDDQFSVERPDGSNFTLKIRSTKLEDSAMYFCASKAPGELFFGEGSRLTVL.

The chain couples TRBV11-2 to TRBJ2-3; D remains ambiguous. The CDR3 runs to 11 residues. Trimming stripped 4 bases from V and 8 bases from J, with 7 bases between. Germline CDR1 and CDR2: SGHAT and FQNNGV. The CDR3 DNA follows: TGTGCCAGCAGCTCCTACGGTACGCAGTATTTT. Encoded protein: CASSSYGTQYF.